This TCR beta chain was sequenced in a study of T cells in Graves' hyperthyroidism and ophthalmopathy. This clonotype has ten or more counts. In germline, CDR1 is SEHNR, CDR2 FQNEAQ (reference sequence). The V gene lost 0 bases and the J gene lost 6 bases, with 9 bases spanning the gap. CDR3 length equals 14 residues. Amplified TCR beta CDR3 regions came from RNA transcripts. In the first-round RT-PCR of the TCR CDR3, the HTBI primer set was used. TCRdb called the multiplex PCR reads again in MiXCR, with one record for every CDR3 protein. The sample includes 300,000 to 400,000 distinct CDR3 sequences, over 11% of them seen just once.

Input material: blood. The rearrangement joins TRBV7-9 to TRBJ2-1; a possible D gene is TRBD2 (7 bases). The TCR was taken from a woman aged 25 to 39 with Graves' hyperthyroidism. CDR3 bases: TGTGCCAGCAGCTTAGCTAGGGGGGGCAATGAGCAGTTCTTC. Its protein is CASSLARGGNEQFF.